These T cell receptor beta chains were read from a single sample in a study of T cells in Graves' hyperthyroidism and ophthalmopathy. From the multiplex PCR reads, TCRdb called clonotypes with MiXCR, one entry per CDR3 protein. Among about 560,000 distinct CDR3 sequences listed, over 15% were seen once. Sequencing used blood. The receptors here all came from a young woman with Graves' hyperthyroidism. CDR3s include the opening cysteine and the closing phenylalanine or tryptophan. A D gene is named only where the DNA matches it firmly. The listing skips clone size in some rows; elsewhere it reads once, few, many or a size class.

>TRBJ2-3|once|TRBV7-9|TRBD2
CASSILAGGLSTDTQYF
TGTGCCAGCAGTATTTTAGCGGGGGGGCTTAGCACAGATACGCAGTATTTT
>TRBJ1-3|few|TRBV27|.
CASSLWARSGNTIYF
TGTGCCAGCAGTTTATGGGCCCGATCCGGAAACACCATATATTTT
>TRBJ1-4|.|TRBV24-1|.
CATSDTSTNEKLFF
TGTGCCACCAGCGATACCTCAACTAATGAAAAACTGTTTTTT
>TRBJ2-7|.|TRBV20-1|.
CSASPTGAQSYEQYF
TGCAGTGCCTCACCGACCGGGGCGCAGTCCTACGAGCAGTACTTC
>TRBJ2-2|many|TRBV27|.
CASSLEPAGNTGELFF
TGTGCCAGCAGTTTAGAGCCCGCGGGGAACACCGGGGAGCTGTTTTTT
>TRBJ1-2|many|TRBV7-2|.
CASSSGGGTAYGYTF
TGTGCCAGCAGCTCAGGTGGAGGGACCGCGTATGGCTACACCTTC
>TRBJ2-1|many|TRBV7-9|TRBD2
CASSFWRGVLTNEQFF
TGTGCCAGCAGCTTTTGGCGGGGGGTCCTGACCAATGAGCAGTTCTTC
>TRBJ2-3|many|TRBV12-3/TRBV12-4|.
CASSFGQGKDTQYF
TGTGCCAGCAGTTTCGGGCAGGGGAAGGATACGCAGTATTTT
>TRBJ1-2|many|TRBV5-1|.
CASSLDNTYGYTF
TGCGCCAGCAGCTTGGACAACACCTATGGCTACACCTTC
>TRBJ2-7|many|TRBV11-2|TRBD1
CASSWTTGTGSSYEQYF
TGTGCCAGCAGCTGGACGACCGGGACAGGGAGCTCCTACGAGCAGTACTTC
>TRBJ1-1|few|TRBV3-1|.
CASSQDYGTAVRAFF
TGTGCCAGCAGCCAAGATTACGGAACAGCCGTGAGGGCTTTCTTT
>TRBJ2-5|few|TRBV7-2|.
CASSFLTGASETQYF
TGTGCCAGCAGCTTCTTAACGGGAGCCTCAGAGACCCAGTACTTC
>TRBJ2-1|many|TRBV11-2|TRBD1
CASSLDRRTGGSFF
TGTGCCAGCAGCTTAGATCGCCGGACAGGGGGGTCGTTCTTC
>TRBJ2-5|many|TRBV10-3|.
CAISGGEDQETQYF
TGTGCCATCAGTGGGGGGGAGGATCAGGAGACCCAGTACTTC
>TRBJ1-1|.|TRBV19|TRBD1
CARSLGGSTEAFF
TGTGCCAGGTCCCTAGGGGGCTCCACTGAAGCTTTCTTT
>TRBJ1-2|few|TRBV29-1|TRBD1
CSVAQGANYGYTF
TGCAGCGTTGCACAGGGGGCCAACTATGGCTACACCTTC
>TRBJ2-2|.|TRBV4-3|TRBD2
CASSQDRTSGDTGELSF
TGCGCCAGCAGCCAAGACAGGACTAGCGGGGACACCGGGGAGCTGTCTTTT
>TRBJ2-7|.|TRBV7-9|TRBD1
CASSQGQLPYEQYF
TGTGCCAGCAGCCAGGGACAGCTTCCCTACGAGCAGTACTTC
>TRBJ2-1|.|TRBV6-1|TRBD2
CASSRTRFGNEQFF
TGTGCCAGCAGCAGGACTAGATTCGGTAATGAGCAGTTCTTC
>TRBJ1-4|few|TRBV9|.
CASTKGPYREKLFF
TGTGCCAGCACCAAAGGGCCCTACCGGGAAAAACTGTTTTTT
>TRBJ2-3|many|TRBV5-1|TRBD2
CASSAIAGGTDTQYF
TGCGCCAGCAGCGCAATAGCGGGGGGGACAGATACGCAGTATTTT
>TRBJ2-6|few|TRBV28|.
CASSLSTAGSGANVLTF
TGTGCCAGCAGTTTAAGTACTGCCGGCTCTGGGGCCAACGTCCTGACTTTC
>TRBJ2-7|many|TRBV20-1|.
CSVRWQPQPYEQYF
TGCAGTGTCCGGTGGCAGCCACAGCCCTACGAGCAGTACTTC
>TRBJ1-4|few|TRBV3-1|.
CASSQGGREKLFF
TGTGCCAGCAGCCAAGGGGGGCGCGAAAAACTGTTTTTT
>TRBJ1-2|many|TRBV29-1|.
CSVEYDSSYGYTF
TGCAGCGTTGAATACGACAGCTCCTATGGCTACACCTTC
>TRBJ2-7|.|TRBV6-2/TRBV6-3|.
CASSSPGASGVYEQYF
TGTGCCAGCAGTTCCCCGGGGGCTAGCGGCGTCTACGAGCAGTACTTC
>TRBJ2-7|many|TRBV29-1|.
CSVDEAGSMNEQYF
TGCAGCGTTGATGAGGCAGGGAGTATGAACGAGCAGTACTTC
>TRBJ2-2|few|TRBV28|.
CASIPGGHGELFF
TGTGCCAGCATTCCCGGGGGACACGGGGAGCTGTTTTTT
>TRBJ1-5|.|TRBV11-2|.
CASSSFRVDQPQHF
TGTGCCAGCAGCTCTTTCAGGGTTGACCAGCCCCAGCATTTT
>TRBJ1-4|.|TRBV27|.
CASSRRGSRTNEKLFF
TGTGCCAGCAGTCGAAGGGGGTCGAGGACTAATGAAAAACTGTTTTTT
>TRBJ1-1|.|TRBV6-1|TRBD1
CASPIFPLDRRNTEAFF
TGTGCCAGCCCCATATTCCCCCTGGACAGGCGGAACACTGAAGCTTTCTTT
>TRBJ2-3|many|TRBV11-3|.
CASSLEGTHPTDTQYF
TGTGCCAGCAGCTTAGAAGGGACTCATCCTACAGATACGCAGTATTTT
>TRBJ2-1|.|TRBV12-3/TRBV12-4|.
CASSFLVGNEQFF
TGTGCCAGCAGTTTCCTAGTTGGAAATGAGCAGTTCTTC
>TRBJ2-4|.|TRBV28|TRBD2
CASSAGLAGLQYF
TGTGCCAGCAGCGCCGGACTAGCGGGGCTTCAGTACTTC
>TRBJ2-7|many|TRBV7-2|.
CAGKWGNSYEQYF
TGTGCCGGCAAGTGGGGCAACTCCTACGAGCAGTACTTC
>TRBJ1-5|.|TRBV12-3/TRBV12-4|.
CASSSHRVSNQPQHF
TGTGCCAGCAGTTCACACAGGGTTAGCAATCAGCCCCAGCATTTT
>TRBJ2-7|few|TRBV11-2|TRBD1
CASSPLGQGFYEQYF
TGTGCCAGCAGCCCTCTAGGACAGGGCTTCTACGAGCAGTACTTC
>TRBJ1-1|many|TRBV27|TRBD1
CASSLPADRGAEAFF
TGTGCCAGCAGTTTACCCGCAGACAGGGGGGCTGAAGCTTTCTTT
>TRBJ2-3|many|TRBV20-1|.
CSALGGPDTQYF
TGCAGTGCTCTGGGCGGGCCAGATACGCAGTATTTT
>TRBJ2-7|many|TRBV10-3|.
CAISDRSYEQYF
TGTGCCATCAGTGACAGGTCCTACGAGCAGTACTTC
>TRBJ2-1|.|TRBV20-1|.
CSARDRGSGGGSYNEQFF
TGCAGTGCTAGAGATAGGGGCTCGGGTGGGGGCTCCTACAATGAGCAGTTCTTC
>TRBJ2-7|.|TRBV11-3|.
CASSSSGKPYEQYF
TGTGCCAGCAGCTCAAGTGGCAAACCTTACGAGCAGTACTTC